What follows are 13 T cell receptor beta chains derived from one specimen sequenced in a study of blood T cell repertoires in COVID-19. The data were produced by immunoSEQ multiplex PCR, yet TCRdb's version contains in-frame clones alone and is incomplete. The data contain 200,000 to 250,000 clones, approximately 90% of them seen just once; the ten biggest clones take up about 3.3%. Sequencing was performed on PBMCs or T cells enriched from blood (not recorded which). All receptors derive from a woman aged 18-30 years in a cohort exposed to, infected with or recovered from COVID-19 (not recorded which).

This clone appeared once. The chain combines TRBV10-3 with TRBJ2-7, with 7 bases matching TRBD1. The CDR3 is made up of 13 amino acids. The V gene end was trimmed by 8 bases and the J gene end by 2 bases; junction bases not matched to a gene: 6. The germline V gene encodes CDR1 ENHRY and CDR2 SYGVKD. The CDR3 loop reads CAIQGTDTYEQYF. Here the CDR3 DNA reads TGTGCCATCCAGGGGACAGACACCTACGAGCAGTACTTC.

The CDR3 sequence is CASSLQVGYYNEQFF. For the CDR3, the DNA is TGTGCCAGCAGTTTACAGGTGGGGTACTACAATGAGCAGTTCTTC. V is TRBV6-5 and J is TRBJ2-1, with a weak D call TRBD1 (5 bases). Looked up from germline, CDR1 is MNHEY and CDR2 is SVGAGI. The CDR3 contains 15 residues. Trimming removed 4 bases at V and 3 bases at J, with 13 bases between.

This chain connects TRBV6-5 to TRBJ2-7, with 11 positions matching TRBD2. The V and J ends lost 2 bases and 3 bases, in that order; junction bases with no gene match: 3. The CDR3 is made up of 15 amino acids. Germline V gene data show CDR1 as MNHEY and CDR2 as SVGAGI. CDR3 sequence reads: CASSYTTSGDYEQYF. Written as DNA, the CDR3 is TGTGCCAGCAGTTACACGACTAGCGGGGACTACGAGCAGTACTTC.

V is TRBV19 and J is TRBJ1-2, with D maybe TRBD1 (5 bases). This CDR3 is built from 13 residues. CDR1 is LNHDA and CDR2 is SQIVND in the germline V gene (reference sequence). V was clipped by 2 bases and J by 8 bases, with 12 bases between them. The CDR3 reads CASSIWGLEGYTF. The CDR3 DNA sequence: TGTGCCAGTAGTATATGGGGCTTGGAGGGCTACACCTTC. The full variable domain, its missing parts supplied by reference TRBV19 and TRBJ1-2, is DGGITQSPKYLFRKEGQNVTLSCEQNLNHDAMYWYRQDPGQGLRLIYYSQIVNDFQKGDIAEGYSVSREKKESFPLTVTSAQKNPTAFYLCASSIWGLEGYTFGSGTRLTVV.

J is TRBJ2-1 and V is TRBV11-2; D is unclear. The V gene lost 7 bases and the J gene lost 0 bases, with 10 bases spanning the gap. CDR1 is SGHAT, CDR2 FQNNGV, per germline. CDR3 size: 14 residues. CDR3: CASTSVRSYNEQFF. The CDR3, as DNA: TGTGCCAGCACAAGCGTTCGCTCCTACAATGAGCAGTTCTTC.

The V and J genes are TRBV19 and TRBJ2-5; 12 bases are a match to TRBD2. The J segment lost 2 bases and the V segment lost 8 bases, leaving 12 bases of the junction unmatched. Germline CDR1 is LNHDA and CDR2 is SQIVND (reference sequence). This CDR3 has 17 residues. The CDR3 bases are TGTGCCAGTCACGCCGGGACTAGCGGGTCCCTTCAAGAGACCCAGTACTTC. Translated: CASHAGTSGSLQETQYF.

The chain employs TRBV19 and TRBJ2-7; 11 bases line up with TRBD2. Germline assignment: CDR1 LNHDA and CDR2 SQIVND (reference sequence). The J segment lost 0 bases and the V segment lost 3 bases, leaving 1 base of the junction unmatched. The CDR3 has 15 amino acids. The CDR3 DNA follows: TGTGCCAGTAGTATGACTAGCGGGAACTCCTACGAGCAGTACTTC. Translated: CASSMTSGNSYEQYF.

The rearrangement joins TRBV27 to TRBJ1-1, with D uncertain. Germline CDR1 and CDR2: MNHEY and SMNVEV (reference sequence). Trimming removed 2 bases from V and 4 bases from J, with 8 bases in between. There are 13 residues in the CDR3. CDR3 bases: TGTGCCAGCAGTTTAAATCGGGGCACTGAAGCTTTCTTT. Its protein product is CASSLNRGTEAFF.

The table lists this clone with a count of one. This CDR3 is also generated by other DNA sequences in the sample. CDR3 amino acids: CASSPGTASTDTQYF. The CDR3 nucleotides are TGTGCCAGCTCACCGGGGACAGCCAGCACAGATACGCAGTATTTT. The chain combines TRBV18 with TRBJ2-3; 7 positions agree with TRBD1. Trimming took 3 bases from V and 0 from J; bases not matched to a gene: 3. The germline V gene encodes CDR1 KGHSH and CDR2 LQKENI. This CDR3 spans 15 amino acids.

The rearrangement uses TRBV3-1 (or the pseudogene TRBV3-2) and TRBJ2-1, with D hard to call. Trimming shortened V by 4 bases and J by 5 bases, and 9 bases separated the two germline ends. The CDR3 runs to 13 residues. CDR1 LGHDT and CDR2 YNNKEL come from the germline V gene (reference sequence). The CDR3: CASSLPIHNEQFF. Here the CDR3 DNA reads TGTGCCAGCAGCCTTCCAATCCACAATGAGCAGTTCTTC.

This clone has a handful of counts. The junction and the germline gene differ at one end; a read error may be behind it. The chain links TRBV30 to TRBJ2-3; 8 positions match TRBD1. Germline V gene sequence: CDR1 GTSNPN, CDR2 SVGIG (reference sequence). This CDR3 contains 11 residues. CDR3 sequence reads: CAWSPQGAKNF. The CDR3 region has the DNA TGTGCCTGGAGTCCGCAGGGGGCGAAGAATTTT.

The CDR3 sequence is CASSWGPLSSYEQYF. DNA for the CDR3: TGTGCCAGTAGTTGGGGCCCCCTTAGCTCCTACGAGCAGTACTTC. The V gene is TRBV19, the J gene TRBJ2-7; possible D gene TRBD1, 5 bases. V was trimmed by 5 bases and J by 0 bases, leaving 14 bases between them. Germline V gene data show CDR1 as LNHDA and CDR2 as SQIVND (reference sequence). This CDR3 spans 15 amino acids.

The genes are TRBV24-1 and TRBJ1-1; D is unresolved. The CDR3 sequence is 14 residues long. Germline V gene data show CDR1 as KGHDR and CDR2 as SFDVKD. The ends were cut back, 5 bases at V and 5 bases at J, with 14 bases in the middle. As DNA, the CDR3 is TGTGCCACCAGTGGCCCGGGGAGGGAAACTGAAGCTTTCTTT. Its protein product is CATSGPGRETEAFF.